Below are 25 T cell receptor beta chains sequenced from a single sample in a study of blood T cell repertoires in COVID-19. The data were produced by immunoSEQ multiplex PCR, yet TCRdb's version contains in-frame clones alone and is incomplete. The repertoire has 150,000 to 180,000 clones, around 82% of them found once; the top ten carry 0.6% to 0.65%. Material for sequencing was peripheral blood. The receptor set was obtained from a man in his 60s with COVID-19, enrolled during active disease.

The CDR3 spells CASSFGDQPQHF. CDR3 in DNA: TGTGCCAGCAGTTTCGGTGATCAGCCCCAGCATTTT. The chain links TRBV6-2 or TRBV6-3 to TRBJ1-5; D is uncertain. In germline, CDR1 is MNHEY, CDR2 SVGEGT. The CDR3 totals 12 residues. Trimming left V 4 bases short and J 5 bases short, with 6 bases between.

The rearrangement uses TRBV11-2 and TRBJ2-2; weak D call: TRBD2 (5 bases). This CDR3 has 14 residues. Germline V gene sequence: CDR1 SGHAT, CDR2 FQNNGV. Trimming pared 2 bases from V and 5 bases from J, leaving 9 bases between. DNA for the CDR3: TGTGCCAGCAGCTTAACCCGAGGGACCGGGGAGCTGTTTTTT. The encoded protein is CASSLTRGTGELFF.

V and J are TRBV15 and TRBJ2-3, with 10 nucleotides matching TRBD1. The CDR3 loop spans 14 amino acids. Germline V lookup: CDR1 LNHNV, CDR2 YYDKDF (reference sequence). V lost 6 bases and J lost 5; bases outside the gene matches: 5. In DNA form, the CDR3 reads TGTGCCACCAGTAGACAGGGGGCCATAGATACGCAGTATTTT. Amino acids: CATSRQGAIDTQYF.

This chain connects TRBV29-1 to TRBJ1-1; D is undetermined. The CDR3 is 13 residues long. Trimming removed 3 bases at V and 0 bases at J, with 8 bases between. Germline V gene lookup returns CDR1 SQVTM and CDR2 ANQGSEA. The CDR3 is CSVDHSLNTEAFF. The CDR3 DNA reads as TGCAGCGTTGACCATAGCTTGAACACTGAAGCTTTCTTT.

This clone was observed a single time. The chain links TRBV19 to TRBJ1-5; a weak D match, TRBD1 (6 bases). Trimming pared 6 bases from V and 3 bases from J, leaving 12 bases between. The CDR3 runs to 14 residues. Looked up from germline, CDR1 is LNHDA and CDR2 is SQIVND (reference sequence). Here the CDR3 reads CASRTGYLNQPQHF. DNA for the CDR3: TGTGCCAGTAGGACAGGATACCTCAATCAGCCCCAGCATTTT.

Of note for this clone: The identical CDR3 is also encoded by other nucleotide sequences in the sample. V usage is TRBV24-1 and J usage is TRBJ1-5, with 8 positions matching TRBD1. With V trimmed by 7 bases and J by 2 bases, 3 bases remained unmatched. Germline V CDR1 and CDR2: KGHDR, SFDVKD. This CDR3 spans 14 amino acids. CDR3 protein: CATSGTGGNQPQHF. The CDR3 region has the DNA TGTGCCACCAGCGGGACAGGCGGCAATCAGCCCCAGCATTTT.

The V and J genes are TRBV9 and TRBJ1-4, with 7 bases lining up with TRBD1. Per germline, CDR1 SGDLS and CDR2 YYNGEE. The CDR3 has 15 amino acids. V shed 3 bases and J 8 bases; nucleotides not matched to a gene: 10. For the CDR3, the DNA is TGTGCCAGCAGCGATGGGACAGCCCAAGGGGAAAAACTGTTTTTT. Its protein is CASSDGTAQGEKLFF.

The chain links TRBV6-5 to TRBJ1-2; 9 nucleotides agree with TRBD1. This CDR3 has 15 residues. The germline CDR1 and CDR2 sequences are MNHEY and SVGAGI. V lost 6 bases to trimming and J lost 8 bases; unmatched junction nucleotides: 13. The CDR3 loop is CASRTGGGTRGGYTF. CDR3 DNA: TGTGCCAGCAGAACAGGGGGCGGGACACGGGGAGGCTACACCTTC.

The chain employs TRBV7-2 and TRBJ1-4, with a possible D match to TRBD1 (5 bases). V lost 5 bases and J lost 5, with 15 bases in between. Looked up from germline, CDR1 is SGHTA and CDR2 is FQGNSA. The CDR3 totals 15 residues. Written as DNA, the CDR3 is TGTGCCAGCAGCATTCAGACAGCTATAAATGAAAAACTGTTTTTT. It encodes CASSIQTAINEKLFF.

The J gene is TRBJ1-4, the V gene TRBV9; D gene unclear. This CDR3 contains 16 residues. The germline gives CDR1 SGDLS, CDR2 YYNGEE. V lost 3 bases and J 0 bases, leaving 12 bases between the germline ends. CDR3 in DNA: TGTGCCAGCAGCGGGGTAGCGGCAGCAACTAATGAAAAACTGTTTTTT. It is translated as CASSGVAAATNEKLFF.

The V and J genes are TRBV11-2 and TRBJ1-6; D is undetermined. Trimming cost V 5 bases and J 0 bases, with 14 bases left between them. This CDR3 comprises 17 residues. Germline CDR1 SGHAT, CDR2 FQNNGV. This chain's CDR3 is CASSQGIRGSYNSPLHF. In nucleotides, the CDR3 is TGTGCCAGCAGCCAAGGGATCCGGGGCTCCTATAATTCACCCCTCCACTTT.

V gene TRBV11-1 combines with J gene TRBJ2-1; no reliable D call. CDR3 length: 13 amino acids. Looked up from germline, CDR1 is SGHAT and CDR2 is FQDESV (reference sequence). V was trimmed by 3 bases and J by 7 bases, leaving 10 bases between them. The CDR3 region is CASSLGRVNEQFF. The CDR3 DNA reads TGTGCCAGCAGCTTGGGTCGGGTAAATGAGCAGTTCTTC.

This rearrangement joins TRBV5-4 to TRBJ1-5, with TRBD1 as a possible D gene (6 bases). The CDR3 totals 15 residues. Trimming took 4 bases from V and 6 from J, leaving 17 bases between them. Germline V gene sequence: CDR1 SGHNT, CDR2 YYREEE (reference sequence). The CDR3 sequence is CASSMAGGEGQPQHF. The CDR3 bases are TGTGCCAGCAGCATGGCGGGGGGCGAAGGTCAGCCCCAGCATTTT. Filled out from reference TRBV5-4 and TRBJ1-5, the complete variable domain reads ETGVTQSPTHLIKTRGQQVTLRCSSQSGHNTVSWYQQALGQGPQFIFQYYREEENGRGNFPPRFSGLQFPNYSSELNVNALELDDSALYLCASSMAGGEGQPQHFGDGTRLSIL.

This chain connects TRBV6-2 or TRBV6-3 to TRBJ2-1; 8 bases align to TRBD2. The CDR3 extends over 18 amino acids. After removal of 2 bases from V and 0 bases from J, the junction contained 9 bases not matched to a gene. Per germline, CDR1 MNHEY and CDR2 SVGEGT. The CDR3 region is CASSYTKGGGISYNEQFF. CDR3 in DNA: TGTGCCAGCAGTTACACAAAAGGCGGGGGGATCTCCTACAATGAGCAGTTCTTC.

This clone has a single count. V and J are TRBV7-2 and TRBJ2-1; TRBD2 might be the D (5 bases). V was pared by 4 bases and J by 3 bases, with 13 bases between. Germline assignment: CDR1 SGHTA and CDR2 FQGNSA. The CDR3 has 15 residues. CDR3 residues: CASSSSRGLYNEQFF. As DNA, the CDR3 is TGTGCCAGCAGCTCATCTCGCGGGCTCTACAATGAGCAGTTCTTC. The full variable domain, in which reference TRBV7-2 and TRBJ2-1 provide the parts outside the CDR3, is GAGVSQSPSNKVTEKGKDVELRCDPISGHTALYWYRQSLGQGLEFLIYFQGNSAPDKSGLPSDRFSAERTGGSVSTLTIQRTQQEDSAVYLCASSSSRGLYNEQFFGPGTRLTVL.

The rearrangement links TRBV4-2 to TRBJ1-4, with D possibly matching TRBD1 (5 bases). The CDR3 length is 16 residues. The V gene lost 1 base and the J gene lost 8 bases, with 17 bases spanning the gap. The germline gives CDR1 LGHNA, CDR2 YNFKEQ. CDR3 in amino acids: CASSQGLPRVGEKLFF. CDR3 in DNA: TGTGCCAGCAGCCAAGGTCTTCCCAGGGTAGGCGAAAAACTGTTTTTT.

The chain joins TRBV7-9 to TRBJ2-1; 8 bases line up with TRBD2. Germline loops: CDR1 SEHNR, CDR2 FQNEAQ (reference sequence). The CDR3 is 15 residues long. The V gene end was trimmed by 5 bases and the J gene end by 6 bases; junction bases not matched to a gene: 9. The CDR3, as DNA: TGTGCCAGCAGCGCGGGAGCGGGAGTAAGCAATGAGCAGTTCTTC. It codes for CASSAGAGVSNEQFF.

This sequence joins TRBV27 and TRBJ1-5; D is ambiguous. Germline assignment: CDR1 MNHEY and CDR2 SMNVEV (reference sequence). Trimming stripped 3 bases from V and 4 bases from J, with 7 bases between. The length of the CDR3 is 13 residues. CDR3 loop: CASSFRGNQPQHF. As DNA, the CDR3 is TGTGCCAGCAGTTTTCGGGGAAATCAGCCCCAGCATTTT.

The rearrangement links TRBV13 to TRBJ2-1, with D unresolved. This CDR3 spans 15 amino acids. CDR1 and CDR2 (germline): PRHDT, FYEKMQ (reference sequence). V lost 5 bases and J 4 bases, leaving 15 bases between the germline ends. CDR3 region: CASSQALGGYNEQFF. DNA of the CDR3: TGTGCCAGCAGCCAGGCCTTAGGTGGATACAATGAGCAGTTCTTC.

The chain combines TRBV4-2 with TRBJ1-2; weak D call: TRBD1 (6 bases). Germline CDR1 and CDR2: LGHNA and YNFKEQ. The length of the CDR3 is 16 residues. The V end lost 0 bases, the J end lost 8 bases, and 19 bases lay between the germline ends. CDR3 DNA sequence: TGTGCCAGCAGCCAAGAGTACGAGGGGGGGCTCGGGGGCTACACCTTC. Protein: CASSQEYEGGLGGYTF.

J is TRBJ1-4 and V is TRBV25-1; possibly TRBD1 for D (6 bases). V lost 1 base, J lost 0 bases, and 9 bases lay in between. There are 16 residues in the CDR3. Germline V lookup: CDR1 MGHDK, CDR2 SYGVNS. The CDR3 loop is CASSEFKGATNEKLFF. CDR3 nucleotides: TGTGCCAGCAGTGAATTTAAGGGGGCAACTAATGAAAAACTGTTTTTT. Full variable domain (rest looked up from reference TRBV25-1 and TRBJ1-4): EADIYQTPRYLVIGTGKKITLECSQTMGHDKMYWYQQDPGMELHLIHYSYGVNSTEKGDLSSESTVSRIRTEHFPLTLESARPSHTSQYLCASSEFKGATNEKLFFGSGTQLSVL.

The CDR3 reads CASSSRRGGVDEQFF. CDR3 bases: TGTGCCAGCAGCTCCAGGCGGGGGGGTGTTGATGAGCAGTTCTTC. The chain recombines TRBV6-5 with TRBJ2-1, with 9 bases lining up with TRBD2. The CDR3 runs 15 residues. The germline gives CDR1 MNHEY, CDR2 SVGAGI. With 6 bases clipped from V and 8 bases from J, the junction kept 11 bases outside the gene matches.

J is TRBJ1-2 and V is TRBV5-1, with D possibly being TRBD1 (5 bases). CDR3 length: 14 residues. V was cut by 3 bases and J by 4 bases, with 13 bases left in between. Germline CDR1 reads SGHRS; CDR2 reads YFSETQ. CDR3 bases: TGCGCCAGCAGCTCCCTCGACGGGGGCTATGGCTACACCTTC. Its translation: CASSSLDGGYGYTF.

The chain uses TRBV10-3 and TRBJ1-6; 8 bases line up with TRBD1. The CDR3 is made up of 14 amino acids. Germline V gene sequence: CDR1 ENHRY, CDR2 SYGVKD. V was pared by 6 bases and J by 6 bases, with 4 bases of the junction left unmatched. The CDR3 reads CAIRAGQGNSPLHF. The CDR3 nucleotides are TGTGCCATCAGAGCAGGACAGGGTAATTCACCCCTCCACTTT.

The sample holds a few counts of this clone. V gene TRBV4-3 combines with J gene TRBJ1-1; D is uncertain. The V and J ends lost 1 base and 2 bases respectively, with 8 bases between them. The V gene's germline CDR1 is LGHNA and CDR2 YSLEER. The CDR3 has 14 amino acids. CDR3 in DNA: TGCGCCAGCAGCCAAGGGCCCAGAAACACTGAAGCTTTCTTT. This encodes CASSQGPRNTEAFF.